This is a list of T cell receptor beta chains from one sample in a study of Ad26.COV2.S vaccination and SARS-CoV-2 variants. Clones were sequenced by immunoSEQ multiplex PCR, and TCRdb holds only the in-frame ones, with some missing. Of 300,000 to 350,000 clones in the sample, around four fifths were seen once. The material was peripheral blood, obtained in a trial of Ad26.COV2.S vaccine versus placebo. These receptors were collected from a person aged 18-65 years who received the Ad26.COV2.S COVID-19 vaccine or a placebo. Each CDR3 is given with its conserved first and last residue. Each record gives: V gene, CDR3 protein.

V: TRBV11-2
CDR3: CASSLGQQQYF

V: TRBV29-1
CDR3: CSVEEKGAHGYTF

V: TRBV5-1
CDR3: CASTREGGGHTQYF

V: TRBV10-3
CDR3: CAISGGSQTYEQYF

V: TRBV6-7
CDR3: CASSYWYQPQHF

V: TRBV10-3
CDR3: CAISPGSLSTEQYF

V: TRBV24-1
CDR3: CATSGRGPHYGYTF

V: TRBV29-1
CDR3: CSVGTSGSTDTQYF

V: TRBV7-9
CDR3: CASSLVTGQLNTQYF

V: TRBV7-9
CDR3: CASSLVYGRGTGELFF